The next 6 T cell receptor beta chains were all read from a single sample in a study of T cells after yellow fever vaccination. TCRdb re-derived calls from the 5' RACE reads in MiXCR, one entry per CDR3 protein. The table records 200,000 to 300,000 distinct CDR3 sequences, 10% to 15% of them present only once. The sample here was CD4+ T cells sorted from PBMCs, taken 45 days after the yellow fever booster vaccination. Source of these receptors: a man aged 30 to 39 who received the YFV17D yellow fever vaccine.

This clonotype was counted many times. The chain links TRBV27 to TRBJ1-1; 8 bases are shared with TRBD1. The CDR3 has 14 amino acids. Germline loops: CDR1 MNHEY, CDR2 SMNVEV (reference sequence). The V segment lost 7 bases and the J segment 1 base; nucleotides outside the gene matches: 5. In DNA form, the CDR3 reads TGTGCCAGCAATAGACAGGGGCCGAACACTGAAGCTTTCTTT. Protein product: CASNRQGPNTEAFF.

Only a few counts were recorded for this clonotype. The chain links TRBV28 to TRBJ1-2, with 8 bases identical to TRBD1. V lost 6 bases and J lost 4; bases outside the gene matches: 10. Germline V gives CDR1 MDHEN, CDR2 SYDVKM. The CDR3 spans 15 residues. In DNA, the CDR3 is TGTGCCAGCAGACAGACAGGGGCGCTTCTCTATGGCTACACCTTC. Encoded protein: CASRQTGALLYGYTF.

In its sample, this clonotype was seen many times. The V and J genes are TRBV14 and TRBJ1-2; 10 bases fit TRBD1. Unmatched junction bases numbered 11, after V lost 2 bases and J lost 2 bases. The CDR3 spans 18 residues. Germline-derived CDR1 and CDR2 are SGHDN and FVKESK. Here the CDR3 reads CASSQSSGPTGGNYGYTF. CDR3 nucleotides: TGTGCCAGCAGCCAATCCTCGGGGCCGACAGGGGGCAACTATGGCTACACCTTC.

This clonotype was seen at least ten times. This chain links TRBV29-1 with TRBJ1-2; tentative D call: TRBD1 (5 bases). V was trimmed by 6 bases and J by 6 bases, leaving 11 bases between them. The CDR3 consists of 11 residues. Germline V gene lookup returns CDR1 SQVTM and CDR2 ANQGSEA. CDR3: CSVRRQNGYTF. The CDR3 DNA reads TGCAGCGTCCGCAGACAGAATGGCTACACCTTC.

The rearrangement uses TRBV20-1 and TRBJ1-3, with D hard to call. The V gene's germline CDR1 is DFQATT and CDR2 SNEGSKA (reference sequence). This CDR3 comprises 13 residues. Trimming removed 3 bases at V and 0 bases at J, with 6 bases between. Written as DNA, the CDR3 is TGCAGTGCTAGCGCAAACTCTGGAAACACCATATATTTT. Protein product: CSASANSGNTIYF.

This clonotype was seen a few times. This chain uses TRBV5-1 with TRBJ2-2; 7 bases match TRBD1. CDR1 and CDR2 from the germline V gene are SGHRS and YFSETQ. The CDR3 extends over 14 amino acids. Trimming at V came to 2 bases and at J to 7 bases, leaving 5 bases not matched to a gene. The CDR3 spells CASSFEGGRGELFF. The DNA for the CDR3 is TGCGCCAGCAGCTTCGAAGGGGGCCGCGGGGAGCTGTTTTTT.